This T cell receptor beta chain emerged from a study of shared clonotypes between healthy human individuals. A CD45RA+ naive subset and a CD45RA-negative memory subset were split from CD4+ cells. This clone was counted only a few times. Its antigen is currently unknown. Investigators spread the genomic DNA of each subset evenly over several immunoSEQ plates. TCRdb's table, derived via immunoSEQ multiplex PCR, lists solely in-frame clones and lacks some. The profile shows around 2.5 million clones, more than 85% of them singletons. Study results and caveats: Some naive CD4 clonotypes, about 5.5%, turned up in common across a handful of donors. The study sampled only blood, and tissue repertoires likely differ.

The CDR3 contains 14 residues. Between the trimmed V and J ends, which lost 6 bases and 6 bases, there was a span of 18 bases. Germline CDR1 and CDR2: MNHEY and SMNVEV (reference sequence). Sequenced sample: naive CD4+ T cells from PBMCs. The subset here: CD45RA+ positively selected. The TCR comes from a man in his late teens or twenties in good health. Some clones in this sample may be carry-over from other donors' samples. The chain has TRBV27 and TRBJ2-7; weak D call: TRBD2 (6 bases). The CDR3 DNA reads as TGTGCCAGCAGCACTCCTAGCGTCATTGGCGAGCAGTACTTC. It specifies CASSTPSVIGEQYF.